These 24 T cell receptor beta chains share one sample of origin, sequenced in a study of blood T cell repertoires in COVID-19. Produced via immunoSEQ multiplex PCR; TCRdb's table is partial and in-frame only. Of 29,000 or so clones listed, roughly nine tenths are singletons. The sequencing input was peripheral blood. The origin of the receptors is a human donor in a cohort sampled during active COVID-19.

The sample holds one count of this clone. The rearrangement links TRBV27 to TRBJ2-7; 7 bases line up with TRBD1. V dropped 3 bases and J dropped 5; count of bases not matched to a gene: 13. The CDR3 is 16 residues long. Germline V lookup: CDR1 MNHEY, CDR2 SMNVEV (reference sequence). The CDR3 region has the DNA TGTGCCAGCAGTTTCTCCGGGACAGTCTCTTCGGACGAGCAGTACTTC. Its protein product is CASSFSGTVSSDEQYF.

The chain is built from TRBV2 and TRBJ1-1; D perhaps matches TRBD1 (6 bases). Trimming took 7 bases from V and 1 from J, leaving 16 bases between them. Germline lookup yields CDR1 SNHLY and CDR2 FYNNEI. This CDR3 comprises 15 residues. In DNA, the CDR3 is TGTGCCAGCATCGGAGTGGACAGCAAGAACACTGAAGCTTTCTTT. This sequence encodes CASIGVDSKNTEAFF.

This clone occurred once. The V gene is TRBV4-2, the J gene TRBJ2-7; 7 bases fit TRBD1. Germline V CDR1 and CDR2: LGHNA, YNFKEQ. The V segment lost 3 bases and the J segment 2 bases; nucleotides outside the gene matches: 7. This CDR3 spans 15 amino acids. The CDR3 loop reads CASSQDGTATYEQYF. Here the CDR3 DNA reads TGTGCCAGCAGCCAGGACGGGACAGCCACCTACGAGCAGTACTTC.

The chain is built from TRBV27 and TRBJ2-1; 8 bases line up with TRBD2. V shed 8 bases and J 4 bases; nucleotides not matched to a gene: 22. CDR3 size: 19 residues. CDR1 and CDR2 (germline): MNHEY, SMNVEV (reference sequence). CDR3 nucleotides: TGTGCCAGCCTCATAAGGAAAGCTTTCGGGGGGGCCTGGTACAATGAGCAGTTCTTC. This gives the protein CASLIRKAFGGAWYNEQFF.

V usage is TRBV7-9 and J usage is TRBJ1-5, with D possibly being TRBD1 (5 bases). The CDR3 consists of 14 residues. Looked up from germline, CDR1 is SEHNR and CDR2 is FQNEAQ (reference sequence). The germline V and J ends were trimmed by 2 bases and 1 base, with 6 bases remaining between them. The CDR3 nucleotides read TGTGCCAGCAGCTTAACAGGAAGCAATCAGCCCCAGCATTTT. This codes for CASSLTGSNQPQHF.

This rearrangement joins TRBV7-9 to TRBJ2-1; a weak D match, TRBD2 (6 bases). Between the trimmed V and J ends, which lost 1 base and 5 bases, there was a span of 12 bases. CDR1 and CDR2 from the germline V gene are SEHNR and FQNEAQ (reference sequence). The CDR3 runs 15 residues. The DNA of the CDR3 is TGTGCCAGCAGCTTAGACGGGGGAAGAAACAATGAGCAGTTCTTC. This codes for CASSLDGGRNNEQFF. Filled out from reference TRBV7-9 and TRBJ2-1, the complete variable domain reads DTGVSQNPRHKITKRGQNVTFRCDPISEHNRLYWYRQTLGQGPEFLTYFQNEAQLEKSRLLSDRFSAERPKGSFSTLEIQRTEQGDSAMYLCASSLDGGRNNEQFFGPGTRLTVL.

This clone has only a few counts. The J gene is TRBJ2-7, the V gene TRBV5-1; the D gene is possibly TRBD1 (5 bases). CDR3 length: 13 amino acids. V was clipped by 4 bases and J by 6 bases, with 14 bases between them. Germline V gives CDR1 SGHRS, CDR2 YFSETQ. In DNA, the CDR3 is TGCGCCAGCAGCCTTGGTAGGGGCAGCGAGCAGTACTTC. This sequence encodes CASSLGRGSEQYF.

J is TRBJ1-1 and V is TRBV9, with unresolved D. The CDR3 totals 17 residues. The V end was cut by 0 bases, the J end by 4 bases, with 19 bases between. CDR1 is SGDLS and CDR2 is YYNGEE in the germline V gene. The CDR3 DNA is TGTGCCAGCAGCGTAGCCCCACTGGGCATGGGAGGCACTGAAGCTTTCTTT. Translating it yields CASSVAPLGMGGTEAFF.

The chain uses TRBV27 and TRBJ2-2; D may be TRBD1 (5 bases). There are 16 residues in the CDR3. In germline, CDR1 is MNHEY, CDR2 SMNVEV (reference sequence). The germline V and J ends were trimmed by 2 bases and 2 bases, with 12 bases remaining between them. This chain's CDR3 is CASSLLGQGNTGELFF. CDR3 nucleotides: TGTGCCAGCAGTTTACTGGGGCAGGGAAACACCGGGGAGCTGTTTTTT.

The CDR3 here is CASSQVGTVGNEQFF. DNA of the CDR3: TGCGCCAGCAGCCAAGTAGGGACAGTAGGAAATGAGCAGTTCTTC. V and J are TRBV4-3 and TRBJ2-1, with 7 bases that match TRBD1. The trim removed 1 base at V and 7 bases at J, leaving 7 bases unmatched. In germline, CDR1 is LGHNA, CDR2 YSLEER. The CDR3 covers 15 residues.

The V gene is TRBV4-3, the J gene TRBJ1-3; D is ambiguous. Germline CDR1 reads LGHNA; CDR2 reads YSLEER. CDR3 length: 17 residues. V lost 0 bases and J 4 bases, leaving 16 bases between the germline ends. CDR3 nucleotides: TGCGCCAGCAGCCAAGAGCCCCCTAATCTTATCGGAAACACCATATATTTT. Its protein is CASSQEPPNLIGNTIYF.

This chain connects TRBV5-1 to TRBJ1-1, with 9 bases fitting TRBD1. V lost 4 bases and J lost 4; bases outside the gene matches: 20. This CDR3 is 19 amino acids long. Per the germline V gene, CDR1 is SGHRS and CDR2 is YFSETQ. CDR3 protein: CASSLLTRDRDVSGTEAFF. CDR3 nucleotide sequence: TGCGCCAGCAGCCTACTTACCCGGGACAGGGATGTGAGCGGCACTGAAGCTTTCTTT.

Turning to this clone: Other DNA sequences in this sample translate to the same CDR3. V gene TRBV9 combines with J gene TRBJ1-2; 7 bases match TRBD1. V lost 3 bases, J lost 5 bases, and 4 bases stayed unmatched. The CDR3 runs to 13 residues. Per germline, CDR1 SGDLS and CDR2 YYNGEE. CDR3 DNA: TGTGCCAGCAGCGCCCGACAGGGTTATGGCTACACCTTC. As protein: CASSARQGYGYTF.

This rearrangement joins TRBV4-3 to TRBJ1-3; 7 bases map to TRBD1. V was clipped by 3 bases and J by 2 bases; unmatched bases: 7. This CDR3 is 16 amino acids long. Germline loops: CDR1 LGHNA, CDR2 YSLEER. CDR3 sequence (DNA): TGCGCCAGCAGCCAGTCAACAGGGGCGCCTGGAAACACCATATATTTT. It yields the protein CASSQSTGAPGNTIYF.

CDR3 nucleotide sequence: TGTGCCAGCAGCGTGGGGGACAGGGGAAATCAGCCCCAGCATTTT. Amino acid sequence: CASSVGDRGNQPQHF. J is TRBJ1-5 and V is TRBV9; 10 bases are a match to TRBD1. CDR1 is SGDLS, CDR2 YYNGEE, per germline. The CDR3 runs to 15 residues. Trimming cost V 2 bases and J 4 bases; bases outside gene matches: 3.

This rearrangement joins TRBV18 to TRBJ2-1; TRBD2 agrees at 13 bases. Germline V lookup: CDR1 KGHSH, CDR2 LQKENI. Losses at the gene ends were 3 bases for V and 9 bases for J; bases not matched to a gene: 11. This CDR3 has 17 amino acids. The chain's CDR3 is CASSPLEGLAGRSEQFF. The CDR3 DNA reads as TGTGCCAGCTCACCTCTTGAGGGACTAGCGGGGAGATCTGAGCAGTTCTTC.

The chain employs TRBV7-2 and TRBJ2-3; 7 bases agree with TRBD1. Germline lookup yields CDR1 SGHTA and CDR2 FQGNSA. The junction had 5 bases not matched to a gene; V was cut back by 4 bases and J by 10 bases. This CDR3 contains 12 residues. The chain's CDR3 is CASSSRQGPQYF. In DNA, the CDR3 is TGTGCCAGCAGCTCCAGACAGGGCCCGCAGTATTTT.

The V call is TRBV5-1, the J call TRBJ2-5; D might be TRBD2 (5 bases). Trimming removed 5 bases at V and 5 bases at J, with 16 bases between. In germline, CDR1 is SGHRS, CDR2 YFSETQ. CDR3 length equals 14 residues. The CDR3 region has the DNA TGCGCCAGCAGGCCAAACGGGCGGAGGGAGACCCAGTACTTC. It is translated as CASRPNGRRETQYF.

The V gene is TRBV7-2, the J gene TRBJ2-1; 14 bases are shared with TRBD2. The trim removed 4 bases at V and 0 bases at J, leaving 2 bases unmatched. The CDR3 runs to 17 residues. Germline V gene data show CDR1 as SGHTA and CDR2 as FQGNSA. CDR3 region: CASSWTSGGSSYNEQFF. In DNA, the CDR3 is TGTGCCAGCAGCTGGACTAGCGGGGGGAGCTCCTACAATGAGCAGTTCTTC.

The CDR3 loop is CASSPTLTDVYEQYF. The DNA of the CDR3 is TGTGCCAGCAGCCCTACCCTAACAGATGTCTACGAGCAGTACTTC. V and J are TRBV11-2 and TRBJ2-7; D call uncertain. This CDR3 contains 15 residues. Per the germline V gene, CDR1 is SGHAT and CDR2 is FQNNGV. The V end was cut by 5 bases, the J end by 3 bases, with 17 bases between. Based on the CDR3 plus reference TRBV11-2 and TRBJ2-7, the full variable domain is EAGVAQSPRYKIIEKRQSVAFWCNPISGHATLYWYQQILGQGPKLLIQFQNNGVVDDSQLPKDRFSAERLKGVDSTLKIQPAKLEDSAVYLCASSPTLTDVYEQYFGPGTRLTVT.

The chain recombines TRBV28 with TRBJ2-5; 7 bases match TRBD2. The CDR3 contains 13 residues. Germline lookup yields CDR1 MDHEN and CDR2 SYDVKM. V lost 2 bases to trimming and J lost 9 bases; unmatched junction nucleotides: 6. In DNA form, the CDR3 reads TGTGCCAGCAGTTTAGGGGCTGGGAGGGCCCAGTACTTC. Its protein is CASSLGAGRAQYF.

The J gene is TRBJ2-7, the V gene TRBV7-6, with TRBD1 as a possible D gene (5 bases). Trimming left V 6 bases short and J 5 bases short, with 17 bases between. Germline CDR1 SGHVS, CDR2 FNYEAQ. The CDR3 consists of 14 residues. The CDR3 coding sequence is TGTGCCAGCAGGACAGACAGTCTAACCCACGAGCAGTACTTC. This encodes CASRTDSLTHEQYF.

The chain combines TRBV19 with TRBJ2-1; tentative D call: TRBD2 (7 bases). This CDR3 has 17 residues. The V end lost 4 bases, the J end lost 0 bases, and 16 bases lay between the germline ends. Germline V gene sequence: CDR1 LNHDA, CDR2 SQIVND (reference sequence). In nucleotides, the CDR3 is TGTGCCAGTAGTAGGGGGGGGGCAGGGACCTCCTACAATGAGCAGTTCTTC. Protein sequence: CASSRGGAGTSYNEQFF.

The CDR3, as DNA: TGTGCCAGCAGCCGGAGGGGAAAAATAGAGACCCAGTACTTC. Translation gives CASSRRGKIETQYF. This sequence joins TRBV14 and TRBJ2-5, with a tentative D call TRBD2 (6 bases). Germline V gene sequence: CDR1 SGHDN, CDR2 FVKESK. There are 14 residues in the CDR3. V gave up 4 bases and J gave up 4 bases, with 13 bases separating them.